This T cell receptor beta chain was sequenced during a study of blood T cells in healthy people across ages. A second PCR, run for about 7 to 11 cycles, used a sample-barcoded 5' primer plus a J-beta primer mix. MiXCR, run by TCRdb on the 5' RACE reads, gives a single entry per CDR3 protein. The sample has about a million distinct CDR3 sequences; roughly 50% are singletons. Note on this clonotype: A read error may account for a junction end that differs from germline.

Total RNA amounts of at least 5.5 micrograms were extracted per sample. Germline V gives CDR1 SGHVS, CDR2 FNYEAQ. The CDR3 contains 17 residues. The chain joins TRBV7-6 to TRBJ2-7; D possibly uses TRBD1 or TRBD2 (5 bases each). The sequence derives from a man between 25 and 39 years old in good health. Sequenced material: blood. For the CDR3, the DNA is TGTGCCGGCAGCTTAGACACAACGGGGACCGGCGGCAATGAGCAGTACTTC. This encodes CAGSLDTTGTGGNEQYF.